The 9 T cell receptor beta chains in this list originate from one sample, sequenced in a study of PD-L1 blockade in urothelial cancer (dated by TCRdb to the late 2010s). Library preparation employed the immunoSEQ multiplex PCR assay. TCRdb stores this immuneACCESS table with in-frame sequences only. Part of the clones is absent; in the studies checked, under half of the shortfall reflects unresolved V genes, and no reason is known for the rest. The sample has more than 30,000 clones on record, roughly 90% of them singletons. The ten largest clones represent around 1.8% of the sample. Material: PBMCs, obtained around atezolizumab (anti-PD-L1) treatment. These receptors were collected from a man between 60 and 75 years old with urothelial cancer.

The CDR3 spells CASAAGGLSTDTQYF. CDR3 bases: TGTGCCAGCGCCGCTGGCGGGCTAAGCACAGATACGCAGTATTTT. This chain joins TRBV28 and TRBJ2-3; the D gene is possibly TRBD2 (5 bases). Looked up from germline, CDR1 is MDHEN and CDR2 is SYDVKM. This CDR3 region has 15 residues. V dropped 8 bases and J dropped 0 bases, with 15 bases sitting between them.

This sequence joins TRBV5-1 and TRBJ1-3; 7 bases match TRBD1. The germline gives CDR1 SGHRS, CDR2 YFSETQ. The CDR3 covers 16 residues. Trimming cost V 4 bases and J 0 bases; bases outside gene matches: 7. The CDR3 spells CASSAETGNSGNTIYF. The CDR3 DNA reads as TGCGCCAGCAGCGCAGAGACAGGGAACTCTGGAAACACCATATATTTT.

The genes are TRBV4-1 and TRBJ2-1; TRBD2 matches at 8 bases. CDR3 length equals 17 residues. Germline values: CDR1 MGHRA, CDR2 YSYEKL. Losses at the gene ends were 5 bases for V and 9 bases for J; bases not matched to a gene: 18. CDR3 sequence reads: CASSARVGAGGIGEQFF. For the CDR3, the DNA is TGCGCCAGCAGCGCCAGAGTCGGTGCGGGAGGAATCGGTGAGCAGTTCTTC.

This chain's CDR3 is CASGTEGSPLHF. CDR3 nucleotides: TGTGCCTCAGGGACGGAGGGATCACCCCTCCACTTT. The chain uses TRBV16 and TRBJ1-6; tentative D call: TRBD1 (5 bases). CDR1 and CDR2 (germline): KGHSY, FQNENV. The V and J ends lost 11 bases and 10 bases respectively, with 15 bases between them. This CDR3 contains 12 residues. The full variable domain, with the rest looked up from reference TRBV16 and TRBJ1-6, is GEEVAQTPKHLVRGEGQKAKLYCAPIKGHSYVFWYQQVLKNEFKFLISFQNENVFDETGMPKERFSAKCLPNSPCSLEIQATKLEDSAVYFCASGTEGSPLHFGNGTRLTVT.

This chain links TRBV5-6 with TRBJ2-2, with 12 nucleotides matching TRBD1. Germline V lookup: CDR1 SGHDT, CDR2 YYEEEE. V lost 0 bases and J lost 7; bases outside the gene matches: 7. The CDR3 runs to 17 residues. The CDR3, as DNA: TGTGCCAGCAGCTTGGGGTGGGACAGGGGGCATGACGGGGAGCTGTTTTTT. It specifies CASSLGWDRGHDGELFF.

Remarks on this clone: The junction differs from germline at one of its ends, possibly a read error. This chain connects TRBV6-5 to TRBJ1-4; 7 nucleotides agree with TRBD1. The germline V gene encodes CDR1 MNHEY and CDR2 SVGAGI. The CDR3 spans 14 residues. CDR3 sequence (DNA): TGCGGGACGAGGGGGCTCGTTGCTAATGAAAAACTGTTTTTT. This codes for CGTRGLVANEKLFF.

This sequence joins TRBV23-1 and TRBJ2-7, with 12 bases fitting TRBD1. TRBV23-1 is flagged as an ORF with uncertain function. Unmatched junction bases numbered 2, after V lost 2 bases and J lost 3 bases. The CDR3 contains 15 residues. Here the CDR3 reads CASSQRDRGHYEQYF. CDR3 nucleotide sequence: TGCGCCAGCAGTCAACGGGACAGGGGGCACTACGAGCAGTACTTC.

The J gene is TRBJ2-3, the V gene TRBV7-2, with 7 bases aligning to TRBD2. The ends lost 2 bases at V and 6 bases at J; junction bases unmatched: 8. The CDR3 totals 15 residues. CDR1 SGHTA and CDR2 FQGNSA come from the germline V gene. The CDR3 spells CASSLSRGRADTQYF. The CDR3 DNA is TGTGCCAGCAGCTTAAGCCGGGGGAGGGCTGATACGCAGTATTTT. The full variable domain, completed using reference TRBV7-2 and TRBJ2-3, is GAGVSQSPSNKVTEKGKDVELRCDPISGHTALYWYRQSLGQGLEFLIYFQGNSAPDKSGLPSDRFSAERTGGSVSTLTIQRTQQEDSAVYLCASSLSRGRADTQYFGPGTRLTVL.

CDR3 sequence: CASSAQGGNTGELFF. In DNA form, the CDR3 reads TGTGCCAGCAGCGCACAGGGCGGGAACACCGGGGAGCTGTTTTTT. This rearrangement joins TRBV7-3 to TRBJ2-2; D may be TRBD1 (6 bases). The CDR3 covers 15 residues. CDR1 and CDR2 from the germline V gene are SGHTA and FQGTGA. V lost 5 bases and J lost 1, with 11 bases in between.